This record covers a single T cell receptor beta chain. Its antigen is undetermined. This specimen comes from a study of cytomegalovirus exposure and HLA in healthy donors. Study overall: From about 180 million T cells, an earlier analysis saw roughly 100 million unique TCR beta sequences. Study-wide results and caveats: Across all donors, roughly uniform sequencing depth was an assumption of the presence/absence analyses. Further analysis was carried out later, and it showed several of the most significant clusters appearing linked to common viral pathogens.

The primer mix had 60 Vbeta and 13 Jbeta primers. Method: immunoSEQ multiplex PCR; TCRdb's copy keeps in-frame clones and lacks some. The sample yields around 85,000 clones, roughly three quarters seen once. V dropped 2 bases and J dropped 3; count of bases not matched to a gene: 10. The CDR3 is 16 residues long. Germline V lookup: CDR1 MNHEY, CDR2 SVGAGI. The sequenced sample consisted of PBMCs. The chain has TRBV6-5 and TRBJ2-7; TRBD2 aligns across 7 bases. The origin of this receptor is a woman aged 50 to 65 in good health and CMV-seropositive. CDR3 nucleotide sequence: TGTGCCAGCAGTTACCCGCGGGGGATGGAACGCTACGAGCAGTACGTC. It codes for CASSYPRGMERYEQYV.